This TCR beta chain was profiled in a study of a mutant IDH1 vaccine in newly diagnosed glioma. Across the whole study: Radiotherapy alone preceded vaccination by 4-6 weeks; alternatively, vaccination started with temozolomide cycles. The V12 visit happened in week 35, and the V13 visit happened in week 47.

Specified time point: week 47, end of study. Topical imiquimod was applied with each vaccine dose, which held 300 ug of mutant IDH1 20-mer peptide. In weeks 1, 3, 5, 7, 11, 15, 19 and 23, patients were vaccinated. Worth noting for this clone: The antigen remains undetermined.

V was clipped by 5 bases and J by 2 bases, with 6 bases between them. Germline V gene sequence: CDR1 SGHDT, CDR2 YYEEEE. The CDR3 totals 12 residues. Method: immunoSEQ multiplex PCR; TCRdb's copy keeps in-frame clones and lacks some. The table lists under 40,000 clones, about four fifths of them singletons. V gene TRBV5-6 combines with J gene TRBJ2-3, with D uncertain. Sequences were derived from PBMCs, sampled from a glioma patient whose treatment included an IDH1 peptide vaccine. This receptor was obtained from a man aged 25 to 45 with glioma. CDR3 protein: CASRTLTDTQYF. CDR3 coding DNA: TGTGCCAGCAGAACCCTCACAGATACGCAGTATTTT.